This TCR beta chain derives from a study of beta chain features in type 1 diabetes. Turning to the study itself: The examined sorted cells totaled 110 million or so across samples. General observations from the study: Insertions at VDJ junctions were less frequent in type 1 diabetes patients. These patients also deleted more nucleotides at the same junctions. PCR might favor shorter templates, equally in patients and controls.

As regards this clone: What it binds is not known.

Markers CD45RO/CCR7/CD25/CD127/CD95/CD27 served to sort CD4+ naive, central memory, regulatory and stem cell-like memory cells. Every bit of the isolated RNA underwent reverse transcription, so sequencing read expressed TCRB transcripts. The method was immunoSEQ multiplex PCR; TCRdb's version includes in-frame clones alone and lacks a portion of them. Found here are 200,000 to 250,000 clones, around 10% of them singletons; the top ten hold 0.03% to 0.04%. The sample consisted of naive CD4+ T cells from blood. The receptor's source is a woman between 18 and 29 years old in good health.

CDR3 residues: CASSARQGHSYEQYF. The CDR3 DNA is TGTGCCAGCAGTGCTCGACAGGGCCACTCCTACGAGCAGTACTTC. The chain recombines TRBV25-1 with TRBJ2-7; TRBD1 aligns across 7 bases. Germline lookup yields CDR1 MGHDK and CDR2 SYGVNS. The CDR3 covers 15 residues. With V trimmed by 4 bases and J by 0 bases, 6 bases remained unmatched.